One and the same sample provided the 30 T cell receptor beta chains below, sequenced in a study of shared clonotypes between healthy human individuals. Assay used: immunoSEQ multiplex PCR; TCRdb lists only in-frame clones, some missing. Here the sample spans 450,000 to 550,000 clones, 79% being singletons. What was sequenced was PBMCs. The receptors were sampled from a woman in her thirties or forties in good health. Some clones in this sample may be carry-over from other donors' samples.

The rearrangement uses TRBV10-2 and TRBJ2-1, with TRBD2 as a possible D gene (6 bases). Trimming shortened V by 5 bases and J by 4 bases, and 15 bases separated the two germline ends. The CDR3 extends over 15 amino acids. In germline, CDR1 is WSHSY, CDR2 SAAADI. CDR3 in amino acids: CASSRDLDTYNEQFF. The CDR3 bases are TGCGCCAGCAGTCGGGACTTAGATACTTACAATGAGCAGTTCTTC.

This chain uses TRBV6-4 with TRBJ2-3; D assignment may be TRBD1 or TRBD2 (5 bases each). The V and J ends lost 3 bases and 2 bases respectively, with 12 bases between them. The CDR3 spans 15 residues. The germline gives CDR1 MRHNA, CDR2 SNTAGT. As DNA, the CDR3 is TGTGCCAGCAGTGAACGGGGCTTCGACACAGATACGCAGTATTTT. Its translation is CASSERGFDTDTQYF.

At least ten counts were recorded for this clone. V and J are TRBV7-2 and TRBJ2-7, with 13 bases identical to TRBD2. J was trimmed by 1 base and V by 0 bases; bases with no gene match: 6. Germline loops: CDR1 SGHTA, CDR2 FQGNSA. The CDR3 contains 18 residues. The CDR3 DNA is TGTGCCAGCAGCTTAGCGGGGAGGGGACTAGCGGGATCCTACGAGCAGTACTTC. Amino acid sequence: CASSLAGRGLAGSYEQYF. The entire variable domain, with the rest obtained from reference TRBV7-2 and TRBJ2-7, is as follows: GAGVSQSPSNKVTEKGKDVELRCDPISGHTALYWYRQSLGQGLEFLIYFQGNSAPDKSGLPSDRFSAERTGGSVSTLTIQRTQQEDSAVYLCASSLAGRGLAGSYEQYFGPGTRLTVT.

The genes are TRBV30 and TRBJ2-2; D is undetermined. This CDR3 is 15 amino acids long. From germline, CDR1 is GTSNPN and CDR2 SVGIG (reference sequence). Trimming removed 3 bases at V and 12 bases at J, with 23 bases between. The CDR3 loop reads CAWSEEPGRGEKLFF. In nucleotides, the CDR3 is TGTGCCTGGAGCGAGGAGCCCGGACGTGGAGAGAAGCTGTTTTTT. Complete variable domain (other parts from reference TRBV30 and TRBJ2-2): SQTIHQWPATLVQPVGSPLSLECTVEGTSNPNLYWYRQAAGRGLQLLFYSVGIGQISSEVPQNLSASRPQDRQFILSSKKLLLSDSGFYLCAWSEEPGRGEKLFFGEGSRLTVL.

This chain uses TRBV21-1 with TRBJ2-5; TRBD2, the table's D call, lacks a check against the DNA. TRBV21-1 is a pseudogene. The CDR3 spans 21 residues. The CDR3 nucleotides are TGTGCCAGCAGCCCCCCCTGGACGGGCGGTTGCGGGAGGGCGGGTGCGGAGACCCAGTACTTC. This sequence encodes CASSPPWTGGCGRAGAETQYF.

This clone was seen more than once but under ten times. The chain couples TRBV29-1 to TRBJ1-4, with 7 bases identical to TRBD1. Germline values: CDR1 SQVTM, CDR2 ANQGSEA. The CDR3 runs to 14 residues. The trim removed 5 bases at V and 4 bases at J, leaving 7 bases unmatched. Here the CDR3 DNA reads TGCAGCGTTAAAACAGGGGTGGATAATGAAAAACTGTTTTTT. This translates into CSVKTGVDNEKLFF.

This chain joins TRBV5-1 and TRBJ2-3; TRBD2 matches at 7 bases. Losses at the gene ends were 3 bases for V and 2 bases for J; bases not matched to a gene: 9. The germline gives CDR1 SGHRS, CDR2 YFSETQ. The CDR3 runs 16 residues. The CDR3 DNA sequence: TGCGCCAGCAGCTCTACCCCTAGCGGCCTCACAGATACGCAGTATTTT. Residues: CASSSTPSGLTDTQYF.

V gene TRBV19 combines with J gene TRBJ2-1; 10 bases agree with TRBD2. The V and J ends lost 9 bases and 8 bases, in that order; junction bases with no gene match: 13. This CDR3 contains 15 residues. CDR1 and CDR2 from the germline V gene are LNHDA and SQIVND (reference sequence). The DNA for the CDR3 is TGTGCCAGCCACCGAACCCCTAGCGGGAGTGATGAGCAGTTCTTC. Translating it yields CASHRTPSGSDEQFF.

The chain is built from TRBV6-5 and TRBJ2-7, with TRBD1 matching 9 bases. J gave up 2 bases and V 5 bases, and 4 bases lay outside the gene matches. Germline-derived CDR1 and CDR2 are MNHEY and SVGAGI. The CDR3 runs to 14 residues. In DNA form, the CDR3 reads TGTGCCAGCAGTACGGACAGGGGAACCTACGAGCAGTACTTC. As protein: CASSTDRGTYEQYF.

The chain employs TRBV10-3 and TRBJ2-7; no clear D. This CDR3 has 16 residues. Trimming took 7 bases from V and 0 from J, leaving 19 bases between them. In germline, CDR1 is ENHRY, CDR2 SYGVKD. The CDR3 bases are TGTGCCATCAAAAGTTACGGCACAAACAACTCCTACGAGCAGTACTTC. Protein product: CAIKSYGTNNSYEQYF.

The CDR3 region is CASKRLAGEVGELFF. The CDR3 DNA reads TGTGCCAGCAAAAGACTAGCGGGAGAGGTCGGGGAGCTGTTTTTT. The chain joins TRBV2 to TRBJ2-2, with 12 bases that match TRBD2. The CDR3 extends over 15 amino acids. Germline values: CDR1 SNHLY, CDR2 FYNNEI. The ends lost 7 bases at V and 7 bases at J; junction bases unmatched: 7.

The CDR3 region is CASRYNREMNTEAFF. The CDR3 coding sequence is TGTGCCAGCAGATACAACAGAGAAATGAACACTGAAGCTTTCTTT. The chain combines TRBV6-5 with TRBJ1-1; D call uncertain. Germline V lookup: CDR1 MNHEY, CDR2 SVGAGI. The germline V and J ends were trimmed by 6 bases and 0 bases, with 14 bases remaining between them. This CDR3 has 15 amino acids.

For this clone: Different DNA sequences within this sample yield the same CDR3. CDR3 DNA sequence: TGCAGTGCTACGCGGACCGGGGAGCTGTTTTTT. It encodes CSATRTGELFF. This chain links TRBV20-1 with TRBJ2-2; no clear D. V dropped 4 bases and J dropped 5 bases, with 5 bases sitting between them. The CDR3 loop spans 11 amino acids. Germline assignment: CDR1 DFQATT and CDR2 SNEGSKA (reference sequence).

CDR3 in amino acids: CASSPAGLGYEQYF. CDR3 in DNA: TGTGCCAGCAGCCCCGCAGGACTAGGCTACGAGCAGTACTTC. The chain carries TRBV7-9 and TRBJ2-7, with TRBD2 matching 7 bases. There are 14 residues in the CDR3. Trimming took 5 bases from V and 3 from J; bases not matched to a gene: 7. Per germline, CDR1 SEHNR and CDR2 FQNEAQ (reference sequence).

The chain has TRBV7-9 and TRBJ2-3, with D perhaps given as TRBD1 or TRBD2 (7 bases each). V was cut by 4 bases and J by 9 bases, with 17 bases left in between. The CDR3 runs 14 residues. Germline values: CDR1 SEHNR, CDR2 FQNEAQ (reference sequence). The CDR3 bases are TGTGCCAGCAGCTCAACGACAGGGAGGGACACGCAGTATTTT. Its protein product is CASSSTTGRDTQYF.

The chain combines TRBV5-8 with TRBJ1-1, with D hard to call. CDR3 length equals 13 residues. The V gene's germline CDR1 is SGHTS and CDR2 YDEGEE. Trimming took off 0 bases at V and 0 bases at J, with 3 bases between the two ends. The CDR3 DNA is TGTGCCAGCAGCTTGGACTTGAACACTGAAGCTTTCTTT. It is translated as CASSLDLNTEAFF.

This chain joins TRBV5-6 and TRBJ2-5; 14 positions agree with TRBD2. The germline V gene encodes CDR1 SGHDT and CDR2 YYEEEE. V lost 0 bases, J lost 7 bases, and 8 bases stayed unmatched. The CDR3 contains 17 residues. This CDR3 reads CASSLGGLAGVQATQYF. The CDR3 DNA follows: TGTGCCAGCAGCTTGGGGGGACTAGCGGGAGTACAGGCGACCCAGTACTTC.

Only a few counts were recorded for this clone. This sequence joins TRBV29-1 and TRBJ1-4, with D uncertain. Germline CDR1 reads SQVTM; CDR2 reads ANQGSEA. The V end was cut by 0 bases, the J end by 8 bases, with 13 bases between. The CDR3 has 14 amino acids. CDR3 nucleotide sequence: TGCAGCGTTGAAGATTGGGAGGGTAGGGAAAAACTGTTTTTT. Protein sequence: CSVEDWEGREKLFF.

For the CDR3, the DNA is TGTGCCTGGAGTCGTGGGGGCCGTGGGTATGGCTACACCTTC. This gives the protein CAWSRGGRGYGYTF. The J gene is TRBJ1-2, the V gene TRBV30; perhaps TRBD1 as D (6 bases). The CDR3 is 14 amino acids. CDR1 is GTSNPN and CDR2 is SVGIG in the germline V gene (reference sequence). V gave up 2 bases and J gave up 5 bases, with 15 bases separating them.

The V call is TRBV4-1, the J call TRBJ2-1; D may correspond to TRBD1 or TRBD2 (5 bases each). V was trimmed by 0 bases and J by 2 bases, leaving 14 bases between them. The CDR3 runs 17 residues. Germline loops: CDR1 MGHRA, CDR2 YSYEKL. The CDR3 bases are TGCGCCAGCAGCCAAGAGTTGGGGGATCGGCCCTACAATGAGCAGTTCTTC. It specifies CASSQELGDRPYNEQFF.

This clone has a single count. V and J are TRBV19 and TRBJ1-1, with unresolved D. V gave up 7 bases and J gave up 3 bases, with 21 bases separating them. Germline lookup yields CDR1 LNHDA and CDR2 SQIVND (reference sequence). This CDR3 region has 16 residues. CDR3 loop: CASKGARAREDTEAFF. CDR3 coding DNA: TGTGCCAGTAAGGGTGCAAGGGCTAGGGAGGACACTGAAGCTTTCTTT.

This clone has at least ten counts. The CDR3 sequence: CASSRGQGGNQPQHF. CDR3 bases: TGTGCCAGCAGCCGGGGACAGGGGGGCAATCAGCCCCAGCATTTT. The rearrangement joins TRBV27 to TRBJ1-5; the match to TRBD1 covers 11 bases. J lost 2 bases, V lost 6 bases, and 3 bases had no gene match. The CDR3 spans 15 residues. In germline, CDR1 is MNHEY, CDR2 SMNVEV (reference sequence).

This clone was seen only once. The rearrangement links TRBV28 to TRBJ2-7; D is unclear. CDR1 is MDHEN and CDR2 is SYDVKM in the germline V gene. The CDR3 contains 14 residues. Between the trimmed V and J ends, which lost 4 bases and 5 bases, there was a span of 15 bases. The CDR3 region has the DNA TGTGCCAGCAGTTCAACCCGGGTAGGCGACGAGCAGTACTTC. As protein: CASSSTRVGDEQYF.

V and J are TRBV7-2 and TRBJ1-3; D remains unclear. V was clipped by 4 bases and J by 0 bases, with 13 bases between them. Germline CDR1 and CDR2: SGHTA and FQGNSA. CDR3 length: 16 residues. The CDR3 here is CASSSQSTSSGNTIYF. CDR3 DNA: TGTGCCAGCAGCTCCCAGTCGACAAGCTCTGGAAACACCATATATTTT.

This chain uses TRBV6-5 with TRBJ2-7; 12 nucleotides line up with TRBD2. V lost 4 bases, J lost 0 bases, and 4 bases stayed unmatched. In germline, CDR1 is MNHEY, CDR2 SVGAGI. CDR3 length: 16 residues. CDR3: CASSSLAGGSSYEQYF. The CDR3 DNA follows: TGTGCCAGCAGTTCCCTAGCGGGGGGGAGCTCCTACGAGCAGTACTTC.

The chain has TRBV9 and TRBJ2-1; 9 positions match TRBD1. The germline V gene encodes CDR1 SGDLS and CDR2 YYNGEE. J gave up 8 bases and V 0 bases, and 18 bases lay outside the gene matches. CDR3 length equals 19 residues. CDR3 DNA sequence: TGTGCCAGCAGCGTAGCCTCAACCGGGACAGGGAGGTTGTCGGATGAGCAGTTCTTC. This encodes CASSVASTGTGRLSDEQFF.

The CDR3 region has the DNA TGTGCCAGCAGTGAATTTGGAGGAGTTGGGCGCAATCAGCCCCAGCATTTT. This translates into CASSEFGGVGRNQPQHF. The chain has TRBV2 and TRBJ1-5; no definite D call. Germline assignment: CDR1 SNHLY and CDR2 FYNNEI. CDR3 length: 17 residues. Trimming took off 2 bases at V and 2 bases at J, with 16 bases between the two ends.

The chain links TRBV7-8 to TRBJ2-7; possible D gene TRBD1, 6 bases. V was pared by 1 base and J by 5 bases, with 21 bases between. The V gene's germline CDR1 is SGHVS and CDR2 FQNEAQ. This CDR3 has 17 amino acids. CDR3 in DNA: TGTGCCAGCAGCTTAGGTGGCCCAGGGGTACCCCCCAACGAGCAGTACTTC. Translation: CASSLGGPGVPPNEQYF.

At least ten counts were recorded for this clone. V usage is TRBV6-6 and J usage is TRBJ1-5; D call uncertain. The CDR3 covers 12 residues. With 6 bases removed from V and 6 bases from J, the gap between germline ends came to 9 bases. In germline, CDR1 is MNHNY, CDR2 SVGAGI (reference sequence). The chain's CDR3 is CASRLDAQPQHF. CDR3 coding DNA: TGTGCCAGCAGACTTGACGCTCAGCCCCAGCATTTT.

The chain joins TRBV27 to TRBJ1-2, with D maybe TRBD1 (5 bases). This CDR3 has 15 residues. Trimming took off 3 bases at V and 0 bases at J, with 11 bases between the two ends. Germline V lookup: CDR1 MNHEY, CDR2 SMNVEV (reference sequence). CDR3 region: CASSFLGATNYGYTF. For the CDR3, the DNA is TGTGCCAGCAGTTTTTTAGGGGCTACTAACTATGGCTACACCTTC.